Below, 21 T cell receptor beta chains from the same sample are listed, as sequenced in a study of human T cells and chemical hapten exposure. MiXCR, run by TCRdb on the RACE reads, gives a single entry per CDR3 protein. Of 50,000 or so distinct CDR3 sequences listed, roughly 9.5% were seen once; the top ten hold around 16%. Time point of the sample: patch test 3, about 24 weeks after DPC sensitization. Treatment noted: therapeutic diphenylcyclopropenone sensitization with weekly scalp DPC. This material consisted of whole blood, taken in connection with sensitization to the hapten diphenylcyclopropenone (DPC). The receptors derive from a woman aged 40 to 55 with alopecia areata. Some clones in this sample may be carry-over from other donors' samples.

This clonotype was detected a few times. V usage is TRBV6-5 and J usage is TRBJ2-3; TRBD2 agrees at 11 bases. CDR3 length: 18 amino acids. Losses at the gene ends were 5 bases for V and 0 bases for J; bases not matched to a gene: 10. Germline CDR1 reads MNHEY; CDR2 reads SVGAGI. The CDR3 sequence is CASSRSSGGPRSTDTQYF. The CDR3 DNA is TGTGCCAGCAGTCGATCTAGCGGGGGGCCCCGAAGCACAGATACGCAGTATTTT.

The chain is built from TRBV29-1 and TRBJ2-7, with TRBD1 matching over 7 bases. CDR3 length equals 13 residues. The V gene end was trimmed by 5 bases and the J gene end by 0 bases; junction bases not matched to a gene: 4. Per germline, CDR1 SQVTM and CDR2 ANQGSEA. The CDR3 coding sequence is TGCAGCGTTACGACAGGGAGCTCCTACGAGCAGTACTTC. Translation: CSVTTGSSYEQYF.

This clonotype was recorded many times. V and J are TRBV29-1 and TRBJ2-2; 9 positions match TRBD1. Trimming removed 6 bases from V and 3 bases from J; junction bases left unmatched: 5. Looked up from germline, CDR1 is SQVTM and CDR2 is ANQGSEA. This CDR3 has 14 amino acids. CDR3 bases: TGCAGCGTAGGACAGGGGCCAGACACCGGGGAGCTGTTTTTT. Amino acids: CSVGQGPDTGELFF.

At least ten counts were recorded for this clonotype. The rearrangement links TRBV11-2 to TRBJ2-3, with D perhaps TRBD1 (6 bases). The CDR3 spans 15 residues. The germline V gene encodes CDR1 SGHAT and CDR2 FQNNGV. The V end lost 6 bases, the J end lost 0 bases, and 13 bases lay between the germline ends. Here the CDR3 DNA reads TGTGCCAGCAGAGAACAGGGAGTAAGCACAGATACGCAGTATTTT. It encodes CASREQGVSTDTQYF.

The chain carries TRBV28 and TRBJ1-4; D not certain. Trimming cost V 4 bases and J 7 bases, with 16 bases left between them. This CDR3 is 15 amino acids long. Germline assignment: CDR1 MDHEN and CDR2 SYDVKM. CDR3: CASSSFILRSEKLFF. In DNA, the CDR3 is TGTGCCAGCAGTTCCTTTATCTTGAGGAGTGAAAAACTGTTTTTT. Using reference TRBV28 and TRBJ1-4 for the parts outside the CDR3, the full variable domain is DVKVTQSSRYLVKRTGEKVFLECVQDMDHENMFWYRQDPGLGLRLIYFSYDVKMKEKGDIPEGYSVSREKKERFSLILESASTNQTSMYLCASSSFILRSEKLFFGSGTQLSVL.

The sample holds many counts of this clonotype. The genes are TRBV7-9 and TRBJ1-6; no firm D call. Germline V lookup: CDR1 SEHNR, CDR2 FQNEAQ (reference sequence). Trimming removed 5 bases at V and 7 bases at J, with 9 bases between. The length of the CDR3 is 13 residues. The chain's CDR3 is CASSPSLNSPLHF. Here the CDR3 DNA reads TGTGCCAGCAGCCCCTCCCTAAATTCACCCCTCCACTTT.

This clonotype was detected ten times or more. The chain employs TRBV15 and TRBJ2-6, with D uncertain. This CDR3 is built from 15 residues. Per germline, CDR1 LNHNV and CDR2 YYDKDF (reference sequence). Trimming cost V 1 base and J 6 bases, with 10 bases left between them. CDR3 in amino acids: CATSRGAAEANVLTF. CDR3 coding DNA: TGTGCCACCAGCAGAGGGGCCGCCGAGGCCAACGTCCTGACTTTC. Combining the CDR3 with reference TRBV15 and TRBJ2-6 gives the whole variable domain DAMVIQNPRYQVTQFGKPVTLSCSQTLNHNVMYWYQQKSSQAPKLLFHYYDKDFNNEADTPDNFQSRRPNTSFCFLDIRSPGLGDTAMYLCATSRGAAEANVLTFGAGSRLTVL.

The CDR3 DNA is TGTGCCAGCAGTTACAGGGACCCCGTCGTCGGGCAGTATTTT. Protein product: CASSYRDPVVGQYF. The J gene is TRBJ2-3, the V gene TRBV6-5; either TRBD1 or TRBD2 may fit D (5 bases each). Per germline, CDR1 MNHEY and CDR2 SVGAGI. V lost 2 bases, J lost 11 bases, and 17 bases lay in between. The CDR3 is 14 residues long.

This clonotype was seen many times. The chain couples TRBV30 to TRBJ2-3; 8 bases fit TRBD1. CDR3 length: 15 residues. The V and J ends lost 5 bases and 2 bases, in that order; junction bases with no gene match: 9. Germline V lookup: CDR1 GTSNPN, CDR2 SVGIG (reference sequence). The DNA for the CDR3 is TGTGCCTGGGGAAGACAGGGGATGGCCACAGATACGCAGTATTTT. Protein: CAWGRQGMATDTQYF.

This clonotype was seen a few times. V is TRBV6-4 and J is TRBJ1-5; a possible D gene is TRBD1 (5 bases). Trimming took 4 bases from V and 3 from J, leaving 10 bases between them. The germline gives CDR1 MRHNA, CDR2 SNTAGT. The length of the CDR3 is 14 residues. The CDR3 loop is CASSAGGDNQPQHF. The CDR3 nucleotides read TGTGCCAGCAGTGCCGGGGGTGACAATCAGCCCCAGCATTTT.

This clonotype was found many times. The V call is TRBV6-6, the J call TRBJ1-2; 10 bases agree with TRBD1. The CDR3 length is 16 residues. Trimming at V came to 5 bases and at J to 2 bases, leaving 8 bases not matched to a gene. Germline V lookup: CDR1 MNHNY, CDR2 SVGAGI (reference sequence). This CDR3 reads CASSEFPGQGNYGYTF. In DNA form, the CDR3 reads TGTGCCAGCAGTGAATTTCCGGGACAGGGGAACTATGGCTACACCTTC.

This clonotype has only one observation. A much bigger clone sits one base away, suggesting this may be a read error. This chain links TRBV5-5 with TRBJ2-7; D ambiguous. This CDR3 has 17 residues. Trimming removed 6 bases at V and 1 base at J, with 23 bases between. Germline CDR1 reads SGHKS; CDR2 reads YYEKEE (reference sequence). The CDR3 sequence: CASNNNSLQSFSYEQYF. CDR3 in DNA: TGTGCCAGCAACAACAACTCGCTCCAGAGTTTTTCCTACGAGCAGTACTTC.

This clonotype was observed at least ten times. V is TRBV18 and J is TRBJ2-6, with TRBD2 matching 12 bases. CDR1 and CDR2 from the germline V gene are KGHSH and LQKENI. Germline trimming cut 6 bases from V and 4 bases from J; bases unmatched to any gene: 10. The CDR3 totals 18 residues. The CDR3 loop reads CASSRTSGGRLGANVLTF. CDR3 sequence (DNA): TGTGCCAGCTCTCGCACTAGCGGGGGGCGCTTGGGGGCCAACGTCCTGACTTTC.

This clonotype was seen ten or more times. V and J are TRBV3-1 and TRBJ1-1; D remains unclear. Trimming shortened V by 2 bases and J by 0 bases, and 4 bases separated the two germline ends. Germline assignment: CDR1 LGHDT and CDR2 YNNKEL (reference sequence). This CDR3 contains 13 residues. CDR3 in amino acids: CASSQYLNTEAFF. The DNA of the CDR3 is TGTGCCAGCAGCCAATACCTGAACACTGAAGCTTTCTTT.

V gene TRBV6-1 combines with J gene TRBJ1-1; 7 bases line up with TRBD1. The V gene end was trimmed by 1 base and the J gene end by 5 bases; junction bases not matched to a gene: 7. The length of the CDR3 is 15 residues. The germline V gene has CDR1 MNHNS and CDR2 SASEGT. CDR3 sequence (DNA): TGTGCCAGCAGTGAAGAGGTAGCAGGGGGGACTGAAGCTTTCTTT. Translating it yields CASSEEVAGGTEAFF.

The sample holds a few counts of this clonotype. V usage is TRBV9 and J usage is TRBJ1-6, with D hard to call. The V gene lost 4 bases and the J gene lost 7 bases, with 12 bases spanning the gap. The CDR3 covers 14 residues. CDR1 is SGDLS and CDR2 is YYNGEE in the germline V gene. As DNA, the CDR3 is TGTGCCAGCAGCACCCAGCTCGGGAATTCACCCCTCCACTTT. Protein sequence: CASSTQLGNSPLHF.

The chain recombines TRBV24-1 with TRBJ2-7, with TRBD1 identical over 10 bases. In germline, CDR1 is KGHDR, CDR2 SFDVKD. The CDR3 loop spans 14 amino acids. V was pared by 11 bases and J by 6 bases, with 12 bases of the junction left unmatched. The CDR3 nucleotides are TGTGCCAACAAACCCGGGACAGGGGTCACCGAGCAGTACTTC. Encoded protein: CANKPGTGVTEQYF.

Many counts were recorded for this clonotype. The chain joins TRBV6-1 to TRBJ2-3; D might be TRBD2 (5 bases). Trimming shortened V by 3 bases and J by 4 bases, and 11 bases separated the two germline ends. Germline V gene lookup returns CDR1 MNHNS and CDR2 SASEGT. The CDR3 contains 14 residues. DNA for the CDR3: TGTGCCAGCAGTGATGGGTCAGCGGCAGATACGCAGTATTTT. Encoded protein: CASSDGSAADTQYF.

As concerns this clonotype: This may stem from a read error, because a much larger clone lies one nucleotide away. V gene TRBV20-1 combines with J gene TRBJ2-2, with D possibly TRBD1 on 6 matching bases. CDR1 DFQATT and CDR2 SNEGSKA come from the germline V gene (reference sequence). The CDR3 consists of 15 residues. The CDR3 loop reads CSASAGQKNTGEPFF. In nucleotides, the CDR3 is TGCAGTGCTAGTGCCGGACAGAAGAACACCGGGGAGCCGTTTTTT.

J is TRBJ2-2 and V is TRBV20-1, with D perhaps matching TRBD2 (5 bases). The CDR3 runs 16 residues. The germline gives CDR1 DFQATT, CDR2 SNEGSKA (reference sequence). V was clipped by 0 bases and J by 4 bases, with 15 bases between them. In DNA, the CDR3 is TGCAGTGCTAGAGATCGCGAGCGGCGAAGCACCGGGGAGCTGTTTTTT. Encoded protein: CSARDRERRSTGELFF.

This clonotype was observed a few times. This chain joins TRBV29-1 and TRBJ1-5, with D perhaps matching TRBD1 (5 bases). Germline V CDR1 and CDR2: SQVTM, ANQGSEA. The CDR3 length is 15 residues. Trimming shortened V by 4 bases and J by 4 bases, and 17 bases separated the two germline ends. The CDR3 DNA is TGCAGCGTTGCGGTGACAGTGGGACGTAATCAGCCCCAGCATTTT. Translated, it gives CSVAVTVGRNQPQHF.